The 2 T cell receptor beta chains in this list originate from one sample, sequenced in a study of regulatory T cells in long-lasting Graves disease. Researchers made TCR beta libraries by using iRepertoire HTBI primers and running Arm-PCR on CDR3 regions. TCRdb re-derived calls from the multiplex PCR reads in MiXCR, one entry per CDR3 protein. The table records roughly 560,000 distinct CDR3 sequences, 15% to 20% of them present only once. Time point denoted: newly diagnosed GD, antithyroid drugs for less than 3 months. Following extraction of RNA from PBMCs, that RNA was used to make the TCR library. These data were likewise used in another study, on T cells in Graves' hyperthyroidism and ophthalmopathy.

Sequenced material: peripheral blood mononuclear cells (PBMCs), taken at new diagnosis, from a patient treated with antithyroid drugs. The receptor set was obtained from a woman in her forties or fifties with Graves disease.

Only a few counts were recorded for this clonotype. This chain uses TRBV28 with TRBJ2-4; D might be TRBD2 (6 bases). V dropped 6 bases and J dropped 12 bases, with 15 bases sitting between them. Germline V gives CDR1 MDHEN, CDR2 SYDVKM. The CDR3 runs 12 residues. The CDR3 bases are TGTGCCAGCAGAGCCCAGGGACTGCCTCAGTACTTC. Protein product: CASRAQGLPQYF.

This clonotype showed up many times. This CDR3 is CSARDRRGTTDTQYF. The CDR3 DNA follows: TGCAGTGCTAGAGATCGGCGGGGGACCACAGATACGCAGTATTTT. This chain uses TRBV20-1 with TRBJ2-3; 7 bases map to TRBD2. The germline V gene encodes CDR1 DFQATT and CDR2 SNEGSKA (reference sequence). The CDR3 has 15 residues. V was clipped by 0 bases and J by 2 bases; unmatched bases: 5.